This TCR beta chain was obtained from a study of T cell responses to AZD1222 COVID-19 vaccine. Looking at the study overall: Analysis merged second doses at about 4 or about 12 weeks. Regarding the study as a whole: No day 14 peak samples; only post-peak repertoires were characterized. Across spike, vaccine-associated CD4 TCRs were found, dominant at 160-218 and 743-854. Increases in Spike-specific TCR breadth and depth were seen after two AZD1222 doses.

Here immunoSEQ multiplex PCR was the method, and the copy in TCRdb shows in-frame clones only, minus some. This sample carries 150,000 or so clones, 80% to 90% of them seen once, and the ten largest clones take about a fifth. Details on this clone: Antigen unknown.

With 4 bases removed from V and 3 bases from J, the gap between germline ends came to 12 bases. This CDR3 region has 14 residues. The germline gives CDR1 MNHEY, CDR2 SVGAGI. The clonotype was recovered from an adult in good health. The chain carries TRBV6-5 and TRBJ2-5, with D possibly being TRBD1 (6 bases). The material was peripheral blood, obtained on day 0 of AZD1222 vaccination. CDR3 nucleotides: TGTGCCAGCAGTTGGTATGGACAGAAAGAGACCCAGTACTTC. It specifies CASSWYGQKETQYF.